The 30 T cell receptor beta chains below all came from one sample that was sequenced in a study of siplizumab effects on memory and regulatory T cells. Libraries were prepared by immunoSEQ multiplex PCR; TCRdb keeps only in-frame clonotypes and omits some of them. Among some 90,000 clones listed, 80% to 90% were seen once. Material for sequencing was CD4+ T cells sorted from blood. The receptors stem from a human donor in good health.

The chain uses TRBV11-3 and TRBJ1-1; D possibly corresponds to TRBD1 (6 bases). The germline V and J ends were trimmed by 1 base and 7 bases, with 16 bases remaining between them. The germline gives CDR1 SGHNT, CDR2 YENEEA. The CDR3 length is 15 residues. In nucleotides, the CDR3 is TGTGCCAGCAGCTTAGTGCCGGGGGCCATAAGTGAAGCTTTCTTT. This codes for CASSLVPGAISEAFF.

This chain joins TRBV18 and TRBJ2-1; no firm D call. The CDR3 is 14 amino acids. Germline assignment: CDR1 KGHSH and CDR2 LQKENI. Trimming removed 3 bases from V and 8 bases from J, with 14 bases in between. CDR3: CASSPQAREHEQFF. The CDR3 coding sequence is TGTGCCAGCTCACCTCAAGCCCGTGAGCATGAGCAGTTCTTC.

This clone has only one observation. The chain combines TRBV11-2 with TRBJ2-1, with TRBD2 matching 7 bases. The CDR3 extends over 15 amino acids. CDR1 is SGHAT and CDR2 is FQNNGV in the germline V gene. J lost 6 bases, V lost 5 bases, and 10 bases had no gene match. The CDR3 reads CASSALAGMPNEQFF. As DNA, the CDR3 is TGTGCCAGCAGCGCCTTAGCGGGTATGCCCAATGAGCAGTTCTTC.

The rearrangement joins TRBV2 to TRBJ2-5; D remains ambiguous. V was trimmed by 5 bases and J by 0 bases, leaving 4 bases between them. In germline, CDR1 is SNHLY, CDR2 FYNNEI. This CDR3 is built from 12 residues. The CDR3 region is CASSRNQETQYF. CDR3 nucleotide sequence: TGTGCCAGCAGTAGGAACCAAGAGACCCAGTACTTC. Looking up the rest from reference TRBV2 and TRBJ2-5 gives the full variable domain: EPEVTQTPSHQVTQMGQEVILRCVPISNHLYFYWYRQILGQKVEFLVSFYNNEISEKSEIFDDQFSVERPDGSNFTLKIRSTKLEDSAMYFCASSRNQETQYFGPGTRLLVL.

This clone appeared once. This chain uses TRBV7-3 with TRBJ1-1; D ambiguous. This CDR3 has 12 residues. V lost 6 bases to trimming and J lost 5 bases, with 10 bases between them. Germline V gene data show CDR1 as SGHTA and CDR2 as FQGTGA. The CDR3 coding sequence is TGTGCCAGCAGGGGTGTAGGAACTGAAGCTTTCTTT. Protein product: CASRGVGTEAFF. Combining the CDR3 with reference TRBV7-3 and TRBJ1-1 gives the whole variable domain GAGVSQTPSNKVTEKGKYVELRCDPISGHTALYWYRQSLGQGPEFLIYFQGTGAADDSGLPNDRFFAVRPEGSVSTLKIQRTERGDSAVYLCASRGVGTEAFFGQGTRLTVV.

The J gene is TRBJ2-3, the V gene TRBV11-3; D possibly matches TRBD1 or TRBD2 (5 bases each). The germline CDR1 and CDR2 sequences are SGHNT and YENEEA. Trimming cost V 1 base and J 3 bases, with 5 bases left between them. CDR3 size: 13 residues. The CDR3 sequence is CASSLGGTDTQYF. The CDR3 nucleotides read TGTGCCAGCAGCTTAGGGGGGACAGATACGCAGTATTTT.

The CDR3: CASSSQSAGHYNEQFF. The CDR3 DNA sequence: TGTGCCAGCAGCTCCCAGTCAGCGGGGCACTACAATGAGCAGTTCTTC. This sequence joins TRBV7-8 and TRBJ2-1; 7 positions agree with TRBD2. This CDR3 spans 16 amino acids. After removal of 4 bases from V and 3 bases from J, the junction contained 9 bases not matched to a gene. Germline V gene sequence: CDR1 SGHVS, CDR2 FQNEAQ.

This chain joins TRBV6-1 and TRBJ2-1, with D perhaps TRBD1 (6 bases). CDR1 and CDR2 from the germline V gene are MNHNS and SASEGT. The V and J ends lost 8 bases and 0 bases respectively, with 11 bases between them. The CDR3 contains 14 residues. CDR3 protein: CASGGRSSYNEQFF. DNA of the CDR3: TGTGCCAGCGGGGGCAGGAGCTCCTACAATGAGCAGTTCTTC.

This chain uses TRBV7-3 with TRBJ2-1; possible D gene TRBD1, 6 bases. The V end lost 6 bases, the J end lost 7 bases, and 10 bases lay between the germline ends. The CDR3 is 12 amino acids. Germline values: CDR1 SGHTA, CDR2 FQGTGA. In DNA form, the CDR3 reads TGTGCCAGCAGGTCTACAGGGAATGAGCAGTTCTTC. Its protein is CASRSTGNEQFF.

The chain recombines TRBV29-1 with TRBJ2-1, with 8 positions matching TRBD1. Germline-derived CDR1 and CDR2 are SQVTM and ANQGSEA. V lost 7 bases to trimming and J lost 6 bases; unmatched junction nucleotides: 11. CDR3 length: 14 amino acids. CDR3 coding DNA: TGCAGCGCCTCCGGGACAGGTGGTTTCAATGAGCAGTTCTTC. Amino acids: CSASGTGGFNEQFF.

The J gene is TRBJ1-1, the V gene TRBV7-6; D might be TRBD1 (6 bases). V was cut by 2 bases and J by 1 base, with 8 bases left in between. The CDR3 length is 14 residues. CDR1 and CDR2 from the germline V gene are SGHVS and FNYEAQ. The CDR3 nucleotides read TGTGCCAGCAGCTTAATGGGACAGAACACTGAAGCTTTCTTT. It specifies CASSLMGQNTEAFF. Filled out from reference TRBV7-6 and TRBJ1-1, the complete variable domain reads GAGVSQSPRYKVTKRGQDVALRCDPISGHVSLYWYRQALGQGPEFLTYFNYEAQQDKSGLPNDRFSAERPEGSISTLTIQRTEQRDSAMYRCASSLMGQNTEAFFGQGTRLTVV.

The chain links TRBV6-4 to TRBJ2-1, with D maybe TRBD2 (5 bases). The V gene's germline CDR1 is MRHNA and CDR2 SNTAGT. This CDR3 spans 16 amino acids. Trimming took 0 bases from V and 1 from J, leaving 10 bases between them. CDR3 sequence reads: CASSDSDSGSYNEQFF. CDR3 nucleotides: TGTGCCAGCAGTGACTCGGACTCAGGTTCCTACAATGAGCAGTTCTTC.

The genes are TRBV6-6 and TRBJ1-2; no clear D. V was trimmed by 0 bases and J by 7 bases, leaving 9 bases between them. This CDR3 comprises 13 residues. Germline CDR1 MNHNY, CDR2 SVGAGI (reference sequence). CDR3 nucleotide sequence: TGTGCCAGCAGTTACTCGTTGATCCGTGGCTACACCTTC. As protein: CASSYSLIRGYTF.

The chain uses TRBV28 and TRBJ2-3; D could derive from TRBD1 or TRBD2 (6 bases each). The ends were cut back, 2 bases at V and 2 bases at J, with 11 bases in the middle. Germline CDR1 is MDHEN and CDR2 is SYDVKM. This CDR3 spans 15 amino acids. Written as DNA, the CDR3 is TGTGCCAGCAGTTTAAAGGGGGGCTACACAGATACGCAGTATTTT. It is translated as CASSLKGGYTDTQYF.

This clone was detected only a few times. The rearrangement links TRBV4-1 to TRBJ2-3; 9 positions agree with TRBD2. This CDR3 is built from 19 residues. Germline values: CDR1 MGHRA, CDR2 YSYEKL. Germline trimming cut 0 bases from V and 0 bases from J; bases unmatched to any gene: 10. CDR3 protein: CASSQDGAGGRTSTDTQYF. CDR3 coding DNA: TGCGCCAGCAGCCAAGATGGAGCGGGGGGCCGCACTAGCACAGATACGCAGTATTTT.

The chain joins TRBV2 to TRBJ1-5; the D gene is possibly TRBD1 (6 bases). V lost 7 bases, J lost 6 bases, and 16 bases lay in between. Germline CDR1 SNHLY, CDR2 FYNNEI. This CDR3 region has 14 residues. The CDR3 nucleotides read TGTGCCAGCACTGGGGGCGGAGGGAGTCAGCCCCAGCATTTT. It translates to CASTGGGGSQPQHF.

V is TRBV5-5 and J is TRBJ1-3; D perhaps matches TRBD1 (6 bases). V gave up 2 bases and J gave up 4 bases, with 10 bases separating them. This CDR3 is built from 14 residues. CDR1 and CDR2 from the germline V gene are SGHKS and YYEKEE (reference sequence). For the CDR3, the DNA is TGTGCCAGCAGCTTAACAGGGTCCGGAAACACCATATATTTT. This codes for CASSLTGSGNTIYF. The full variable domain, rest sourced from reference TRBV5-5 and TRBJ1-3, is DAGVTQSPTHLIKTRGQQVTLRCSPISGHKSVSWYQQVLGQGPQFIFQYYEKEERGRGNFPDRFSARQFPNYSSELNVNALLLGDSALYLCASSLTGSGNTIYFGEGSWLTVV.

The chain employs TRBV9 and TRBJ2-4; 7 bases map to TRBD1. V gave up 3 bases and J gave up 0 bases; unmatched junction bases: 6. Germline V CDR1 and CDR2: SGDLS, YYNGEE. CDR3 length: 16 amino acids. CDR3 amino acids: CASSAGTALAKNIQYF. In DNA, the CDR3 is TGTGCCAGCAGCGCTGGGACAGCCCTAGCCAAAAACATTCAGTACTTC.

This clone has more than one count but fewer than ten. The V and J genes are TRBV18 and TRBJ1-3; 8 bases map to TRBD1. Losses at the gene ends were 2 bases for V and 7 bases for J; bases not matched to a gene: 1. Looked up from germline, CDR1 is KGHSH and CDR2 is LQKENI. This CDR3 region has 13 residues. The CDR3 DNA reads as TGTGCCAGCTCACCAGACAGGGGTAACACCATATATTTT. Its protein is CASSPDRGNTIYF.

V gene TRBV30 combines with J gene TRBJ1-4; D uncertain. CDR3 length equals 14 residues. CDR1 is GTSNPN and CDR2 is SVGIG in the germline V gene (reference sequence). V shed 2 bases and J shed 8 bases, with 15 bases lying between them. The CDR3 protein is CAWSHGRGPEKLFF. The CDR3, as DNA: TGTGCCTGGAGTCACGGGAGAGGCCCCGAAAAACTGTTTTTT.

The chain joins TRBV29-1 to TRBJ2-1, with D possibly matching TRBD2 (5 bases). The germline V gene has CDR1 SQVTM and CDR2 ANQGSEA. The CDR3 consists of 14 residues. The V end was cut by 7 bases, the J end by 10 bases, with 23 bases between. This CDR3 is CSAGPIATTKEQFF. The DNA for the CDR3 is TGCAGCGCTGGCCCTATAGCGACGACCAAAGAGCAGTTCTTC.

This chain links TRBV5-1 with TRBJ2-2; no definite D call. V was clipped by 3 bases and J by 0 bases, with 6 bases between them. CDR1 is SGHRS, CDR2 YFSETQ, per germline. This CDR3 contains 14 residues. The CDR3 nucleotides read TGCGCCAGCAGCTGGCCTGCGAACACCGGGGAGCTGTTTTTT. Its translation: CASSWPANTGELFF.

The rearrangement joins TRBV29-1 to TRBJ1-4; 7 nucleotides align to TRBD1. Germline loops: CDR1 SQVTM, CDR2 ANQGSEA. The CDR3 length is 13 residues. Trimming took 7 bases from V and 8 from J; bases not matched to a gene: 10. The CDR3 DNA sequence: TGCAGCGCCCAGACAGGGAGGAAAGAAAAACTGTTTTTT. This encodes CSAQTGRKEKLFF.

The chain links TRBV7-9 to TRBJ2-1; the match to TRBD2 covers 8 bases. The CDR3 is 16 amino acids. V dropped 5 bases and J dropped 4; count of bases not matched to a gene: 10. Looked up from germline, CDR1 is SEHNR and CDR2 is FQNEAQ (reference sequence). The CDR3: CASSGAGREAYNEQFF. CDR3 nucleotides: TGTGCCAGCAGCGGGGCGGGGCGGGAGGCATACAATGAGCAGTTCTTC. The complete variable domain, with remaining parts taken from reference TRBV7-9 and TRBJ2-1, reads DTGVSQNPRHKITKRGQNVTFRCDPISEHNRLYWYRQTLGQGPEFLTYFQNEAQLEKSRLLSDRFSAERPKGSFSTLEIQRTEQGDSAMYLCASSGAGREAYNEQFFGPGTRLTVL.

The rearrangement joins TRBV6-1 to TRBJ2-7; TRBD2 aligns across 7 bases. J gave up 4 bases and V 5 bases, and 8 bases lay outside the gene matches. Germline V gene sequence: CDR1 MNHNS, CDR2 SASEGT. The CDR3 runs to 14 residues. CDR3 protein: CASSPREGFYEQYF. The CDR3 DNA sequence: TGTGCCAGCAGTCCCAGGGAGGGCTTTTACGAGCAGTACTTC.

The CDR3: CASSPGQGSQETQYF. The CDR3 DNA follows: TGTGCCAGCAGCCCCGGACAGGGCTCCCAAGAGACCCAGTACTTC. This sequence joins TRBV5-4 and TRBJ2-5; 8 positions agree with TRBD1. Losses at the gene ends were 4 bases for V and 1 base for J; bases not matched to a gene: 6. The germline gives CDR1 SGHNT, CDR2 YYREEE (reference sequence). CDR3 length: 15 amino acids.

V gene TRBV7-8 combines with J gene TRBJ2-4; D remains ambiguous. From germline, CDR1 is SGHVS and CDR2 FQNEAQ. The CDR3 runs to 12 residues. Trimming took off 1 base at V and 5 bases at J, with 3 bases between the two ends. The CDR3 DNA reads as TGTGCCAGCAGCTTAGTGGAAAACATTCAGTACTTC. Protein: CASSLVENIQYF.

This chain links TRBV9 with TRBJ2-2; 11 positions match TRBD1. This CDR3 region has 15 residues. V gave up 3 bases and J gave up 4 bases; unmatched junction bases: 2. Germline V gene sequence: CDR1 SGDLS, CDR2 YYNGEE. The CDR3 DNA reads as TGTGCCAGCAGCGCTGGGACAGGGGGCACCGGGGAGCTGTTTTTT. Translating gives CASSAGTGGTGELFF.

The chain recombines TRBV18 with TRBJ2-2, with TRBD2 identical over 8 bases. Germline V gives CDR1 KGHSH, CDR2 LQKENI. This CDR3 comprises 15 residues. Germline trimming cut 3 bases from V and 5 bases from J; bases unmatched to any gene: 5. The CDR3 protein is CASSPPSGRTGELFF. Written as DNA, the CDR3 is TGTGCCAGCTCACCCCCCAGCGGGAGAACCGGGGAGCTGTTTTTT.

The rearrangement joins TRBV5-6 to TRBJ1-1; possibly TRBD1 for D (6 bases). Germline V gene lookup returns CDR1 SGHDT and CDR2 YYEEEE. The CDR3 loop spans 12 amino acids. The V gene lost 7 bases and the J gene lost 4 bases, with 11 bases spanning the gap. Written as DNA, the CDR3 is TGTGCCAGCGGCAGGGGAATCACTGAAGCTTTCTTT. Translation gives CASGRGITEAFF.